Presented here are 19 T cell receptor beta chains from one specimen sequenced in a study of T-cell memory formation after mild COVID-19. TCRdb processed the 5' RACE reads anew with MiXCR; each CDR3 protein has one entry. The data show roughly 340,000 distinct CDR3 sequences, with 20% to 25% seen just once and around 20% held by the top ten. The sequencing input was PBMCs or a T cell subset sorted from them (not recorded which). These receptor sequences come from a man in his late teens or twenties who had mild COVID-19 (a few samples of this study predate the infection). Cell type and time point are not known.

The chain recombines TRBV6-2 or TRBV6-3 with TRBJ2-1; weak D call: TRBD2 (6 bases). The germline gives CDR1 MNHEY, CDR2 SVGEGT. This CDR3 is built from 14 residues. Trimming removed 4 bases from V and 12 bases from J, with 19 bases in between. The CDR3 protein is CASSSLRGLSGQFF. The DNA of the CDR3 is TGTGCCAGCAGTTCGTTGCGGGGCTTGAGTGGGCAGTTCTTC.

The chain couples TRBV24-1 to TRBJ2-5; D might be TRBD1 or TRBD2, each matching 5 bases. Germline-derived CDR1 and CDR2 are KGHDR and SFDVKD. This CDR3 contains 14 residues. Trimming left V 6 bases short and J 1 base short, with 11 bases between. This CDR3 is CATSRGAFQETQYF. The CDR3 DNA reads TGTGCCACCAGTAGAGGGGCCTTCCAAGAGACCCAGTACTTC.

This clonotype appeared a few times. The genes are TRBV11-2 and TRBJ2-5, with D perhaps matching TRBD1 (6 bases). V gave up 1 base and J gave up 6 bases, with 21 bases separating them. The CDR3 spans 17 residues. In germline, CDR1 is SGHAT, CDR2 FQNNGV. The CDR3, as DNA: TGTGCCAGCAGCTTAGGGGGGCTCGGAAGGGATGGGAAGACCCAGTACTTC. Its translation: CASSLGGLGRDGKTQYF.

In nucleotides, the CDR3 is TGCGCCAGCAGCTTGTGGGTTGACAGGGGTAATTCACCCCTCCACTTT. The encoded protein is CASSLWVDRGNSPLHF. The chain uses TRBV5-1 and TRBJ1-6; TRBD1 matches at 8 bases. V was clipped by 1 base and J by 6 bases; unmatched bases: 6. The CDR3 covers 16 residues. Germline V gene sequence: CDR1 SGHRS, CDR2 YFSETQ.

J is TRBJ1-4 and V is TRBV3-1; TRBD1 matches 8 bases. With 6 bases clipped from V and 7 bases from J, the junction kept 7 bases outside the gene matches. The CDR3 spans 14 residues. Germline V gene sequence: CDR1 LGHDT, CDR2 YNNKEL (reference sequence). The CDR3: CASSDRTGREKLFF. CDR3 nucleotide sequence: TGTGCCAGCAGTGACAGGACAGGGCGTGAAAAACTGTTTTTT.

The genes are TRBV6-2 or TRBV6-3 and TRBJ2-4, with TRBD2 matching 8 bases. The CDR3 totals 15 residues. Germline trimming cut 7 bases from V and 3 bases from J; bases unmatched to any gene: 8. The germline V gene encodes CDR1 MNHEY and CDR2 SVGEGT. The CDR3 DNA reads as TGTGCCAGCACCATCGGGGGGGCGGTCAAAAACATTCAGTACTTC. Its protein product is CASTIGGAVKNIQYF.

This clonotype was seen a few times. The rearrangement joins TRBV10-3 to TRBJ2-1, with 10 bases fitting TRBD1. J was trimmed by 9 bases and V by 3 bases; bases with no gene match: 8. CDR3 length equals 15 residues. CDR1 and CDR2 from the germline V gene are ENHRY and SYGVKD. CDR3 nucleotide sequence: TGTGCCATCAGTGACCCGGGACAGGGGCCGAGTGAGCAGTTCTTC. It specifies CAISDPGQGPSEQFF.

The chain is built from TRBV6-5 and TRBJ2-7; no definite D call. V was cut by 2 bases and J by 3 bases, with 8 bases left in between. CDR1 and CDR2 (germline): MNHEY, SVGAGI. The CDR3 covers 13 residues. CDR3 DNA sequence: TGTGCCAGCAGTTACGGACCGTTCTACGAGCAGTACGTC. Amino acid sequence: CASSYGPFYEQYV.

This clonotype was seen ten or more times. The rearrangement joins TRBV5-1 to TRBJ2-3; no clear D gene. V was shortened by 4 bases and J by 0 bases, with 9 bases between the two germline ends. This CDR3 contains 14 residues. CDR1 and CDR2 from the germline V gene are SGHRS and YFSETQ. CDR3 sequence: CASSRISSTDTQYF. Here the CDR3 DNA reads TGCGCCAGCAGCAGAATATCTAGCACAGATACGCAGTATTTT.

The chain employs TRBV18 and TRBJ2-5; 10 nucleotides agree with TRBD2. This CDR3 spans 16 amino acids. Germline V lookup: CDR1 KGHSH, CDR2 LQKENI. The trim removed 2 bases at V and 5 bases at J, leaving 8 bases unmatched. The CDR3 nucleotides are TGTGCCAGCTCACCAACCCCTAGCGGGGGACGGGAGACCCAGTACTTC. Encoded protein: CASSPTPSGGRETQYF. Full variable domain (missing parts from reference TRBV18 and TRBJ2-5): NAGVMQNPRHLVRRRGQEARLRCSPMKGHSHVYWYRQLPEEGLKFMVYLQKENIIDESGMPKERFSAEFPKEGPSILRIQQVVRGDSAAYFCASSPTPSGGRETQYFGPGTRLLVL.

J is TRBJ2-2 and V is TRBV7-6; D remains unclear. Germline V gene sequence: CDR1 SGHVS, CDR2 FNYEAQ. V was trimmed by 5 bases and J by 9 bases, leaving 13 bases between them. This CDR3 is built from 13 residues. Here the CDR3 DNA reads TGTGCCAGCAGCCAGTTGGAAGGGAGGGAGCTGTTTTTT. Encoded protein: CASSQLEGRELFF.

This clonotype was observed at least ten times. The rearrangement links TRBV3-1 to TRBJ1-1; TRBD1 agrees at 7 bases. Germline CDR1 LGHDT, CDR2 YNNKEL (reference sequence). This CDR3 contains 13 residues. V lost 4 bases to trimming and J lost 5 bases; unmatched junction nucleotides: 4. The DNA of the CDR3 is TGTGCCAGCAGCCTCCTACAGGGGACTGAAGCTTTCTTT. Translation: CASSLLQGTEAFF.

This clonotype came up a few times. CDR3 amino acids: CASSSDRTGELFF. The CDR3 region has the DNA TGTGCCAGCAGCTCCGACAGGACCGGGGAGCTGTTTTTT. The gene calls are TRBV7-2 and TRBJ2-2, with D perhaps matching TRBD1 (6 bases). V was pared by 4 bases and J by 5 bases, with 8 bases between. The CDR3 length is 13 residues. Germline-derived CDR1 and CDR2 are SGHTA and FQGNSA.

In the case of this clonotype: No conserved phenylalanine or tryptophan ends this CDR3, so it is likely a read error. This rearrangement joins TRBV14 to TRBJ2-1; 11 bases fit TRBD2. The CDR3 consists of 15 residues. The trim removed 1 base at V and 8 bases at J, leaving 4 bases unmatched. Germline assignment: CDR1 SGHDN and CDR2 FVKESK. The CDR3 sequence is CASSQVAGGPDEQFL. The CDR3 DNA is TGTGCCAGCAGCCAAGTAGCGGGGGGGCCTGATGAGCAGTTCTTA.

This clonotype was seen a few times. CDR3 coding DNA: TGTGCCAGCAGTGATACCGGGACCCGTCGGGGCATTCAGTACTTC. It translates to CASSDTGTRRGIQYF. The chain combines TRBV12-3 or TRBV12-4 with TRBJ2-4; D is perhaps TRBD1 or TRBD2 (5 bases each). This CDR3 spans 15 amino acids. Trimming cost V 5 bases and J 9 bases, with 20 bases left between them.

The CDR3 here is CAISVTDTGELFF. The CDR3 DNA reads as TGTGCCATCAGTGTGACAGACACCGGGGAGCTGTTTTTT. The chain has TRBV10-3 and TRBJ2-2; D is possibly TRBD1 (5 bases). V lost 4 bases, J lost 3 bases, and 6 bases lay in between. Germline CDR1 is ENHRY and CDR2 is SYGVKD. CDR3 length equals 13 residues.

This clonotype was found many times. The chain combines TRBV6-5 with TRBJ2-7; D gene unclear. V gave up 2 bases and J gave up 2 bases, with 13 bases separating them. CDR3 length: 15 residues. Per the germline V gene, CDR1 is MNHEY and CDR2 is SVGAGI. The CDR3 loop is CASSYPGVPTYEQYF. CDR3 coding DNA: TGTGCCAGCAGTTACCCCGGTGTTCCCACCTACGAGCAGTACTTC.

This clonotype was recorded once. The chain is built from TRBV5-1 and TRBJ2-2; 8 nucleotides match TRBD1. Germline V gene data show CDR1 as SGHRS and CDR2 as YFSETQ. The CDR3 loop spans 15 amino acids. V trimming: 4 bases; J trimming: 6 bases; junction bases outside the gene matches: 8. CDR3 in amino acids: CASSLRTGPAGELFF. The CDR3 coding sequence is TGCGCCAGCAGCCTTCGGACAGGGCCGGCCGGGGAGCTGTTTTTT.

CDR3 in amino acids: CSAPSVAGTDTQYF. CDR3 DNA: TGCAGTGCTCCCTCAGTAGCGGGCACAGATACGCAGTATTTT. This rearrangement joins TRBV20-1 to TRBJ2-3, with a possible D match to TRBD2 (6 bases). The germline gives CDR1 DFQATT, CDR2 SNEGSKA (reference sequence). This CDR3 has 14 residues. V lost 5 bases, J lost 1 base, and 13 bases lay in between.